One sample yielded the 6 T cell receptor beta chains listed below, sequenced in a study of blood T cell repertoires in COVID-19. Sequenced by immunoSEQ multiplex PCR; TCRdb stores in-frame clones only, minus some. This table has around 120,000 clones, more than 75% appearing once. The material sequenced was peripheral blood. All receptors derive from a woman in her 70s with acute or convalescent COVID-19.

The chain joins TRBV3-1 (or the pseudogene TRBV3-2) to TRBJ1-2; D gene unclear. The CDR3 consists of 13 residues. The V gene's germline CDR1 is LGHDT and CDR2 YNNKEL (reference sequence). The V end was cut by 5 bases, the J end by 8 bases, with 15 bases between. CDR3 DNA sequence: TGTGCCAGCAGCTCGGGCCGGGAGATGGGCTACACCTTC. This codes for CASSSGREMGYTF.

J is TRBJ1-4 and V is TRBV4-2; TRBD1 aligns across 9 bases. Germline values: CDR1 LGHNA, CDR2 YNFKEQ. The CDR3 length is 17 residues. Trimming removed 3 bases from V and 4 bases from J; junction bases left unmatched: 9. The CDR3 sequence is CASSQETGGPVNEKLFF. The CDR3, as DNA: TGTGCCAGCAGCCAGGAAACAGGGGGCCCCGTTAATGAAAAACTGTTTTTT.

In its sample, this clone was seen a few times. The V and J genes are TRBV6-1 and TRBJ2-5; D unclear. Germline CDR1 is MNHNS and CDR2 is SASEGT. Deletions cut 8 bases from V and 5 bases from J, with 12 bases between. CDR3 length: 12 residues. CDR3 in DNA: TGTGCCAGCGGCCCCTTCTGGGAGACCCAGTACTTC. It codes for CASGPFWETQYF.

This chain links TRBV12-3 or TRBV12-4 with TRBJ1-5, with D hard to call. The length of the CDR3 is 12 residues. The germline V and J ends were trimmed by 3 bases and 5 bases, with 5 bases remaining between them. CDR3 loop: CASSFAYQPQHF. DNA for the CDR3: TGTGCCAGCAGTTTTGCGTATCAGCCCCAGCATTTT.

This clone was detected once. The chain employs TRBV30 and TRBJ1-6; D not resolved. Trimming left V 0 bases short and J 3 bases short, with 6 bases between. The CDR3 contains 14 residues. Germline V lookup: CDR1 GTSNPN, CDR2 SVGIG (reference sequence). CDR3 sequence: CAWSVLLYNSPLHF. For the CDR3, the DNA is TGTGCCTGGAGTGTACTCCTCTATAATTCACCCCTCCACTTT.

This chain's CDR3 is CASNSDSGTGSWQPQHF. The CDR3 coding sequence is TGTGCCAGTAACTCTGATTCCGGGACAGGGTCTTGGCAGCCCCAGCATTTT. The rearrangement links TRBV19 to TRBJ1-5, with 9 bases matching TRBD1. V dropped 7 bases and J dropped 7; count of bases not matched to a gene: 17. Germline CDR1 and CDR2: LNHDA and SQIVND (reference sequence). CDR3 size: 17 residues.